This T cell receptor (beta chain) came from a study of T cells after posttransplantation cyclophosphamide. This CDR3 has 15 residues. Per germline, CDR1 MNHNY and CDR2 SVGAGI (reference sequence). Unmatched junction bases numbered 8, after V lost 0 bases and J lost 7 bases. The data were produced by immunoSEQ multiplex PCR, yet TCRdb's version contains in-frame clones alone and is incomplete. The repertoire holds tens of thousands of clones, with around 83% as singletons. Study outcomes and limitations: Donor CD8+ memory clones often dominated recipient blood repertoires at later times. TRB clonality was highly associated with recipient CMV seropositivity and reactivation. Tissue-infiltrating T cells from skin or gut overlapped little with blood T cells.

This clone appeared once. Its antigen remains unknown. Source material: PBMCs. The chain uses TRBV6-6 and TRBJ2-5; 7 nucleotides align to TRBD2. This receptor was taken from a young man with a blood cancer, CMV-positive, and with a related stem cell donor. CDR3 amino acids: CASSYSTGGDGTQYF. CDR3 nucleotide sequence: TGTGCCAGCAGTTACTCGACGGGAGGTGACGGGACCCAGTACTTC.